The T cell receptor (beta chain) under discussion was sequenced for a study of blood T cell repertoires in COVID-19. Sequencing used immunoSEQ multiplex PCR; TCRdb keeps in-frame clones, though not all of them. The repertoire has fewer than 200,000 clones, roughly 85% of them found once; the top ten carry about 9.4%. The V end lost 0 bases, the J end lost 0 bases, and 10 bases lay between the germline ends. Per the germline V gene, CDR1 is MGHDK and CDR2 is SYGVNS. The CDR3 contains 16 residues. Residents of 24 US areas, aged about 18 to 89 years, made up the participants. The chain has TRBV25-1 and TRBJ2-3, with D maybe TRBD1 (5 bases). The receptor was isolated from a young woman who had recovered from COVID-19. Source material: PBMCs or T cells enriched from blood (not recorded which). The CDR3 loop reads CASSEYLGVSTDTQYF. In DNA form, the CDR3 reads TGTGCCAGCAGTGAATATCTAGGGGTCAGCACAGATACGCAGTATTTT. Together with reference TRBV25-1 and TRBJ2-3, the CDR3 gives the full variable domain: EADIYQTPRYLVIGTGKKITLECSQTMGHDKMYWYQQDPGMELHLIHYSYGVNSTEKGDLSSESTVSRIRTEHFPLTLESARPSHTSQYLCASSEYLGVSTDTQYFGPGTRLTVL.